Detailed here is one TCR beta chain. This entry comes from a study of CD8+ T cells in alopecia areata. Reverse transcribed after extraction, RNA yielded cDNA as the sequencing template. Profiling relied on immunoSEQ multiplex PCR, and the TCRdb table lists in-frame clones only, not all of them. The table shows 130,000 to 150,000 clones, with roughly 58% occurring only once. CDR3 size: 17 residues. The germline V gene has CDR1 SEHNR and CDR2 FQNEAQ (reference sequence). The trim removed 5 bases at V and 3 bases at J, leaving 16 bases unmatched. The sequenced material came from CD8+ T cells sorted from blood. The TCR originated in a human donor in good health. The chain combines TRBV7-9 with TRBJ2-7, with TRBD1 identical over 7 bases. CDR3 in DNA: TGTGCCAGCAGCGGGGGATCCCCGGGACAGTGGAACTACGAGCAGTACTTC. Translation: CASSGGSPGQWNYEQYF.